Below are 28 T cell receptor beta chains sequenced from a single sample in a study of T cell responses to AZD1222 COVID-19 vaccine. Here immunoSEQ multiplex PCR was the method, and the copy in TCRdb shows in-frame clones only, minus some. The sample holds some 110,000 clones, approximately 93% seen once. The material sequenced was peripheral blood, taken on day 0 of AZD1222 vaccination. All receptors come from an adult in good health.

V and J are TRBV5-1 and TRBJ1-1; the D is unclear. V was pared by 1 base and J by 2 bases, with 6 bases between. This CDR3 is 13 amino acids long. Germline V CDR1 and CDR2: SGHRS, YFSETQ. DNA of the CDR3: TGCGCCAGCAGCTTGCACAGCAACACTGAAGCTTTCTTT. Protein product: CASSLHSNTEAFF. Full variable domain (rest looked up from reference TRBV5-1 and TRBJ1-1): KAGVTQTPRYLIKTRGQQVTLSCSPISGHRSVSWYQQTPGQGLQFLFEYFSETQRNKGNFPGRFSGRQFSNSRSEMNVSTLELGDSALYLCASSLHSNTEAFFGQGTRLTVV.

The chain couples TRBV3-1 (or the pseudogene TRBV3-2) to TRBJ1-5; D uncertain. Trimming left V 0 bases short and J 7 bases short, with 7 bases between. The CDR3 has 13 residues. Per the germline V gene, CDR1 is LGHDT and CDR2 is YNNKEL (reference sequence). The CDR3 here is CASSQDLSQPQHF. The CDR3, as DNA: TGTGCCAGCAGCCAAGATCTGAGCCAGCCCCAGCATTTT.

The genes are TRBV29-1 and TRBJ1-1; the D gene is possibly TRBD1 (6 bases). Per germline, CDR1 SQVTM and CDR2 ANQGSEA. The CDR3 runs to 12 residues. Trimming took 6 bases from V and 11 from J, leaving 19 bases between them. CDR3 bases: TGCAGCGTCAAGCTGACCGGGACATCGGCTTTCTTT. This codes for CSVKLTGTSAFF.

This chain connects TRBV28 to TRBJ2-7; tentatively, D is TRBD1 (5 bases). This CDR3 is built from 12 residues. V was pared by 6 bases and J by 3 bases, with 9 bases between. CDR1 MDHEN and CDR2 SYDVKM come from the germline V gene. CDR3 amino acids: CASRGRNYEQYF. CDR3 coding DNA: TGTGCCAGCAGGGGGCGAAACTACGAGCAGTACTTC.

The rearrangement links TRBV6-4 to TRBJ2-1; tentative D call: TRBD2 (6 bases). Trimming stripped 3 bases from V and 8 bases from J, with 20 bases between. Per germline, CDR1 MRHNA and CDR2 SNTAGT. The CDR3 runs to 16 residues. CDR3 nucleotide sequence: TGTGCCAGCAGTGAGGGCTTGCTAGGGGCGGGGTATGAGCAGTTCTTC. As protein: CASSEGLLGAGYEQFF.

The chain couples TRBV27 to TRBJ2-7, with TRBD1 identical over 9 bases. The CDR3 contains 14 residues. The J segment lost 2 bases and the V segment lost 5 bases, leaving 4 bases of the junction unmatched. Germline lookup yields CDR1 MNHEY and CDR2 SMNVEV (reference sequence). The CDR3 here is CASSPRDRAYEQYF. The DNA for the CDR3 is TGTGCCAGCAGTCCCCGGGACAGGGCCTACGAGCAGTACTTC.

The chain has TRBV27 and TRBJ1-5; no clear D gene. Trimming took 2 bases from V and 0 from J, leaving 5 bases between them. This CDR3 has 14 amino acids. Germline V gene sequence: CDR1 MNHEY, CDR2 SMNVEV (reference sequence). DNA of the CDR3: TGTGCCAGCAGTTTACGCCTTAGCAATCAGCCCCAGCATTTT. This translates into CASSLRLSNQPQHF.

This chain connects TRBV5-6 to TRBJ2-2; the D is unclear. The V gene's germline CDR1 is SGHDT and CDR2 YYEEEE. V gave up 4 bases and J gave up 8 bases, with 12 bases separating them. CDR3 size: 13 residues. CDR3 sequence: CASSLNEYGELFF. CDR3 coding DNA: TGTGCCAGCAGCCTGAACGAATATGGGGAGCTGTTTTTT.

The J gene is TRBJ2-7, the V gene TRBV6-5, with TRBD1 matching 8 bases. CDR1 and CDR2 (germline): MNHEY, SVGAGI. The CDR3 is 13 residues long. Trimming at V came to 6 bases and at J to 7 bases, leaving 8 bases not matched to a gene. CDR3 residues: CASRPQGALEQYF. In nucleotides, the CDR3 is TGTGCCAGCAGACCCCAGGGGGCCTTGGAGCAGTACTTC.

CDR3 loop: CTSSHDLESIGARSEKLFF. The CDR3 nucleotides read TGCACCAGCAGCCACGATTTGGAATCTATCGGGGCGCGGAGTGAAAAACTGTTTTTT. The rearrangement uses TRBV1 and TRBJ1-4. TRBV1 counts as a pseudogene. The CDR3 is made up of 19 amino acids.

V is TRBV6-5 and J is TRBJ2-3; tentatively, D is TRBD2 (6 bases). CDR1 is MNHEY, CDR2 SVGAGI, per germline. The V end was cut by 4 bases, the J end by 5 bases, with 19 bases between. The length of the CDR3 is 16 residues. Written as DNA, the CDR3 is TGTGCCAGCAGTTCGGCTAGCGCCCGTTTATTAGATACGCAGTATTTT. Translating it yields CASSSASARLLDTQYF.

The count of this clone is one. CDR3 sequence reads: CASSIARGRNTEAFF. As DNA, the CDR3 is TGTGCCAGTAGTATAGCCAGGGGCCGGAACACTGAAGCTTTCTTT. The rearrangement joins TRBV19 to TRBJ1-1, with D perhaps matching TRBD1 (6 bases). Trimming pared 1 base from V and 1 base from J, leaving 10 bases between. The CDR3 runs 15 residues. Germline lookup yields CDR1 LNHDA and CDR2 SQIVND (reference sequence).

The chain recombines TRBV28 with TRBJ1-3; D is unclear. Trimming cost V 4 bases and J 0 bases, with 13 bases left between them. This CDR3 contains 16 residues. Germline V lookup: CDR1 MDHEN, CDR2 SYDVKM. CDR3 sequence reads: CASSSTAEISGNTIYF. The CDR3 DNA is TGTGCCAGCAGTTCGACTGCGGAGATCTCTGGAAACACCATATATTTT.

As DNA, the CDR3 is TGTGCCAGCAGTGCGGACTACGGGCTCTCTCAGCAGCCCCAGCATTTT. This gives the protein CASSADYGLSQQPQHF. The chain links TRBV6-1 to TRBJ1-5; D ambiguous. Between the trimmed V and J ends, which lost 4 bases and 7 bases, there was a span of 20 bases. The CDR3 totals 16 residues. Germline V CDR1 and CDR2: MNHNS, SASEGT.

The rearrangement links TRBV15 to TRBJ1-5; the D gene is possibly TRBD1 (5 bases). CDR3 length equals 14 residues. Germline lookup yields CDR1 LNHNV and CDR2 YYDKDF (reference sequence). V shed 3 bases and J shed 7 bases, with 13 bases lying between them. Here the CDR3 reads CATSSGQGRQPQHF. CDR3 sequence (DNA): TGTGCCACCAGCAGTGGTCAGGGAAGGCAGCCCCAGCATTTT.

The chain couples TRBV6-4 to TRBJ2-3; TRBD2 aligns across 9 bases. The CDR3 is 15 residues long. Germline loops: CDR1 MRHNA, CDR2 SNTAGT. The trim removed 5 bases at V and 2 bases at J, leaving 5 bases unmatched. CDR3 nucleotide sequence: TGTGCCAGCAGTAGTCTAGCGGGAAACACAGATACGCAGTATTTT. Protein: CASSSLAGNTDTQYF.

The chain employs TRBV27 and TRBJ2-1, with 14 bases lining up with TRBD2. V gave up 6 bases and J gave up 9 bases; unmatched junction bases: 7. The CDR3 has 15 residues. In germline, CDR1 is MNHEY, CDR2 SMNVEV (reference sequence). Here the CDR3 reads CASSSGTSGRGEQFF. The CDR3 region has the DNA TGTGCCAGCAGCTCCGGGACTAGCGGGAGAGGTGAGCAGTTCTTC.

The chain couples TRBV7-9 to TRBJ2-4; 7 bases map to TRBD2. The CDR3 loop spans 15 amino acids. The ends lost 2 bases at V and 8 bases at J; junction bases unmatched: 9. CDR1 and CDR2 (germline): SEHNR, FQNEAQ (reference sequence). This CDR3 reads CASSLSGGRVDIQYF. CDR3 nucleotide sequence: TGTGCCAGCAGCTTATCTGGAGGGAGGGTAGACATTCAGTACTTC.

The chain is built from TRBV7-7 and TRBJ2-2; D is possibly TRBD2 (6 bases). CDR1 and CDR2 from the germline V gene are SSHAT and FNYEAQ (reference sequence). V gave up 0 bases and J gave up 3 bases, with 11 bases separating them. The CDR3 loop spans 16 amino acids. CDR3 DNA sequence: TGTGCCAGCAGCTTAGCGGTCGGGAGCGACACCGGGGAGCTGTTTTTT. Its protein product is CASSLAVGSDTGELFF.

V usage is TRBV19 and J usage is TRBJ2-2; TRBD2 matches 15 bases. V trimming: 7 bases; J trimming: 5 bases; junction bases outside the gene matches: 14. The CDR3 extends over 19 amino acids. Looked up from germline, CDR1 is LNHDA and CDR2 is SQIVND (reference sequence). The CDR3 spells CASINLGWTSGRATGELFF. In DNA, the CDR3 is TGTGCCAGTATCAATCTCGGGTGGACTAGCGGGAGGGCGACCGGGGAGCTGTTTTTT.

This rearrangement joins TRBV11-3 to TRBJ2-7; D might be TRBD1 (6 bases). CDR3 length: 14 residues. Trimming stripped 3 bases from V and 4 bases from J, with 13 bases between. Germline V gene data show CDR1 as SGHNT and CDR2 as YENEEA. The CDR3 spells CASSFGGVGYEQYF. CDR3 DNA sequence: TGTGCCAGCAGCTTTGGGGGCGTGGGTTACGAGCAGTACTTC.

The rearrangement uses TRBV19 and TRBJ1-4; TRBD1 might be the D (6 bases). CDR1 LNHDA and CDR2 SQIVND come from the germline V gene (reference sequence). V gave up 3 bases and J gave up 12 bases, with 20 bases separating them. This CDR3 has 15 residues. The CDR3 DNA follows: TGTGCCAGTAGTATGGAAGGACAGTCCAGAAGGGAACTGTTTTTT. Translation: CASSMEGQSRRELFF.

The V call is TRBV12-3 or TRBV12-4, the J call TRBJ1-5; the D is unclear. The CDR3 extends over 12 amino acids. The germline V and J ends were trimmed by 6 bases and 11 bases, with 14 bases remaining between them. The chain's CDR3 is CASSLDRLAQHF. The CDR3 nucleotides read TGTGCCAGCAGCCTGGACCGTTTGGCCCAGCATTTT.

The chain joins TRBV28 to TRBJ2-1; D gene uncertain. Trimming left V 2 bases short and J 9 bases short, with 5 bases between. CDR1 MDHEN and CDR2 SYDVKM come from the germline V gene. The CDR3 covers 11 residues. This CDR3 reads CASSLEREQFF. The CDR3 DNA reads as TGTGCCAGCAGTTTAGAACGTGAGCAGTTCTTC.

This rearrangement joins TRBV15 to TRBJ1-5; TRBD1 might be the D (6 bases). In germline, CDR1 is LNHNV, CDR2 YYDKDF (reference sequence). The CDR3 totals 13 residues. The V and J ends lost 5 bases and 7 bases respectively, with 12 bases between them. The CDR3 spells CATSSRGGQPQHF. The CDR3 coding sequence is TGTGCCACCAGCTCCAGGGGCGGACAGCCCCAGCATTTT.

In nucleotides, the CDR3 is TGTGCCAGCTCACCACTTCAGCCAGATACGCAGTATTTT. Protein: CASSPLQPDTQYF. J is TRBJ2-3 and V is TRBV18; D call uncertain. V was clipped by 1 base and J by 4 bases, with 6 bases between them. Germline V gene sequence: CDR1 KGHSH, CDR2 LQKENI. The CDR3 spans 13 residues.

The chain is built from TRBV5-6 and TRBJ2-2, with a possible D match to TRBD1 (6 bases). There are 13 residues in the CDR3. V was pared by 4 bases and J by 7 bases, with 11 bases between. Germline V lookup: CDR1 SGHDT, CDR2 YYEEEE. CDR3 coding DNA: TGTGCCAGCAGCGAACAGGGTTTCGGGGAGCTGTTTTTT. This translates into CASSEQGFGELFF.

The chain uses TRBV5-5 and TRBJ1-2, with D possibly matching TRBD1 (5 bases). This CDR3 contains 15 residues. CDR1 is SGHKS, CDR2 YYEKEE, per germline (reference sequence). V was clipped by 6 bases and J by 3 bases, with 18 bases between them. CDR3 sequence (DNA): TGTGCCAGCACCAAACCAGGGAGCGAGTACTATGGCTACACCTTC. Translated: CASTKPGSEYYGYTF.